What follows are 8 T cell receptor beta chains derived from one specimen sequenced in a study of shared clonotypes between healthy human individuals. Sequenced by immunoSEQ multiplex PCR; TCRdb stores in-frame clones only, minus some. The sample gives about 1 million clones, under 80% of which show up once; about 1.5% is in the top ten. Material: memory CD4+ T cells sorted from blood. As for subset: CD45RA-negative fraction. The receptors here all came from a man between 18 and 35 years old in good health.

The chain combines TRBV19 with TRBJ2-5, with a possible D match to TRBD1 (6 bases). Germline CDR1 LNHDA, CDR2 SQIVND (reference sequence). This CDR3 contains 13 residues. The V and J ends lost 7 bases and 2 bases respectively, with 11 bases between them. DNA for the CDR3: TGTGCCAGTACGCCGGGACAACAAGAGACCCAGTACTTC. It translates to CASTPGQQETQYF.

This chain uses TRBV7-8 with TRBJ2-7; TRBD2 matches at 7 bases. Germline loops: CDR1 SGHVS, CDR2 FQNEAQ. Losses at the gene ends were 5 bases for V and 2 bases for J; bases not matched to a gene: 9. The CDR3 loop spans 15 amino acids. The CDR3 loop reads CASSPLGLGTYEQYF. CDR3 DNA sequence: TGTGCCAGCAGCCCCTTAGGACTAGGTACCTACGAGCAGTACTTC.

This chain links TRBV14 with TRBJ1-3; D not resolved. The CDR3 runs 13 residues. Germline V gene sequence: CDR1 SGHDN, CDR2 FVKESK. Trimming took off 8 bases at V and 4 bases at J, with 12 bases between the two ends. The CDR3 here is CASRASGGNTIYF. The CDR3, as DNA: TGTGCCAGCCGGGCATCGGGAGGAAACACCATATATTTT.

The chain links TRBV9 to TRBJ2-2; D call uncertain. Germline V gene lookup returns CDR1 SGDLS and CDR2 YYNGEE. The V gene lost 0 bases and the J gene lost 7 bases, with 10 bases spanning the gap. The CDR3 is made up of 14 amino acids. CDR3: CASSVGNYNGELFF. CDR3 nucleotide sequence: TGTGCCAGCAGCGTAGGAAACTACAACGGGGAGCTGTTTTTT.

The chain employs TRBV18 and TRBJ1-1; D remains unclear. The germline CDR1 and CDR2 sequences are KGHSH and LQKENI. Trimming removed 2 bases at V and 0 bases at J, with 10 bases between. The CDR3 spans 15 residues. This CDR3 is CASSPSTRMNTEAFF. DNA of the CDR3: TGTGCCAGCTCACCAAGTACGAGGATGAACACTGAAGCTTTCTTT.

The V call is TRBV6-1, the J call TRBJ1-6; 10 positions match TRBD1. V was pared by 4 bases and J by 7 bases, with 13 bases of the junction left unmatched. Germline-derived CDR1 and CDR2 are MNHNS and SASEGT. CDR3 length equals 18 residues. CDR3 amino acids: CASSGRQGASVSNSPLHF. The CDR3 DNA sequence: TGTGCCAGCAGTGGTCGACAGGGGGCTTCCGTCTCAAATTCACCCCTCCACTTT.

A few counts support this clone. V gene TRBV6-5 combines with J gene TRBJ2-3; TRBD2 agrees at 8 bases. The CDR3 is made up of 15 amino acids. Germline V CDR1 and CDR2: MNHEY, SVGAGI. Unmatched junction bases numbered 14, after V lost 7 bases and J lost 8 bases. In DNA form, the CDR3 reads TGTGCCAGCACCCGGGGGGTCGCGGGGGGTGGTACGCAGTATTTT. Translated, it gives CASTRGVAGGGTQYF.

The gene calls are TRBV30 and TRBJ2-3; TRBD2 aligns across 9 bases. The ends lost 0 bases at V and 3 bases at J; junction bases unmatched: 4. CDR1 and CDR2 (germline): GTSNPN, SVGIG (reference sequence). The CDR3 loop spans 15 amino acids. The CDR3: CAWSVIAGVTDTQYF. CDR3 DNA: TGTGCCTGGAGTGTAATAGCGGGGGTGACAGATACGCAGTATTTT.